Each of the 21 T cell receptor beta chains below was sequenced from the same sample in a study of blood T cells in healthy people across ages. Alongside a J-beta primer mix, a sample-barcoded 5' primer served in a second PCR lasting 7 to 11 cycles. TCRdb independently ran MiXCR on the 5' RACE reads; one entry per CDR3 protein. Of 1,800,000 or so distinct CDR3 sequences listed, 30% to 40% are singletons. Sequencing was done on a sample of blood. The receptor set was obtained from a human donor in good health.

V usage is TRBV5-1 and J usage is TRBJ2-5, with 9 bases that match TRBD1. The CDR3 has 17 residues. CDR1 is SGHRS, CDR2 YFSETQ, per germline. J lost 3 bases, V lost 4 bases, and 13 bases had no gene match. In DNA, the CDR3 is TGCGCCAGCAGCCAGAAGCCGGGACAGGGCCTGAAAGAGACCCAGTACTTC. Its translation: CASSQKPGQGLKETQYF.

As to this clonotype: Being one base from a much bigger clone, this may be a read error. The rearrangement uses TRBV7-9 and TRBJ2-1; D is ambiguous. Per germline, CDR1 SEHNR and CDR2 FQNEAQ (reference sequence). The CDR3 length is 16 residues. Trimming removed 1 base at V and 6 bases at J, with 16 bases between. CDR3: CASSLGRSGAGNEQFF. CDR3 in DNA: TGTGCCAGCAGCTTAGGCAGGTCAGGCGCAGGCAATGAGCAGTTCTTC.

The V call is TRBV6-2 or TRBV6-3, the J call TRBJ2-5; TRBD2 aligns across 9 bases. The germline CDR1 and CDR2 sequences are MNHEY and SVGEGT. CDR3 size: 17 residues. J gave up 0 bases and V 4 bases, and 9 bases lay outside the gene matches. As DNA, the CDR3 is TGTGCCAGCAGTTTCAACCCTAGCGGGGTCTACCAAGAGACCCAGTACTTC. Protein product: CASSFNPSGVYQETQYF.

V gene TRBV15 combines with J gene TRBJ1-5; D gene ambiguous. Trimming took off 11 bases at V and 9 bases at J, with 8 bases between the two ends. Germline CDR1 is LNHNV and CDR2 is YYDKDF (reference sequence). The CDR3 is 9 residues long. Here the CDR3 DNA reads TGTGCCCCTACCAGGCCCCAGCATTTT. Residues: CAPTRPQHF.

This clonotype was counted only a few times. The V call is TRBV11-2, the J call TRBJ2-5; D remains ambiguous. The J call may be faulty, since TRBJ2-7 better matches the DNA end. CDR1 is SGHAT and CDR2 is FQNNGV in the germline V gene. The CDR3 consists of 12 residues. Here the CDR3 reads CASSNGPYEQYF. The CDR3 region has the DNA TGTGCCAGCAGCAACGGACCCTACGAGCAGTACTTC.

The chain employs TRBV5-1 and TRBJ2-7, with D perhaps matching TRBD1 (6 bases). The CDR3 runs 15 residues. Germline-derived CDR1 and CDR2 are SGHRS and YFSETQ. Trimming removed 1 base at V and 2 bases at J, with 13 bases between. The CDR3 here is CASSLQGGPTYEQYF. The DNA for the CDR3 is TGCGCCAGCAGCTTGCAAGGGGGTCCTACCTACGAGCAGTACTTC.

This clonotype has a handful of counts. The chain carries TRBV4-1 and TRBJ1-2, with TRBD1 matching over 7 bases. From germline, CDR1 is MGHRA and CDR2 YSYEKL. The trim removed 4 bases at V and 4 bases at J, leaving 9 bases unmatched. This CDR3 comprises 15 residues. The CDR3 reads CASSPGGQTRYGYTF. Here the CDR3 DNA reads TGCGCCAGCAGCCCAGGGGGACAGACTCGCTATGGCTACACCTTC.

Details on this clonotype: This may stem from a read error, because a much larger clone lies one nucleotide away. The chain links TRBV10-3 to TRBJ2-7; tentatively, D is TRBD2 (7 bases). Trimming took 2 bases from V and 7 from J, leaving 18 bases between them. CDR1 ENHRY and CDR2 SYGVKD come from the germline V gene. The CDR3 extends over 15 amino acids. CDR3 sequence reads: CAISEPSGGRREQYF. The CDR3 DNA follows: TGTGCCATCAGTGAGCCCTCCGGGGGGCGTAGGGAGCAGTACTTC.

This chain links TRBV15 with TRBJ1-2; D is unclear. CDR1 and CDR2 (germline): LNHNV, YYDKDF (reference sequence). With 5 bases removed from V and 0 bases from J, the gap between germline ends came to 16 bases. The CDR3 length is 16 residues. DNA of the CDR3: TGTGCCACCAGCGGGAGTCGGCGCATAGCTAACTATGGCTACACCTTC. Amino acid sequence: CATSGSRRIANYGYTF.

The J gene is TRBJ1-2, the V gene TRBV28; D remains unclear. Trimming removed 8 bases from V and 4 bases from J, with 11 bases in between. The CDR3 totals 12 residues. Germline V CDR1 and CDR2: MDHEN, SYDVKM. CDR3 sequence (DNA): TGTGCCAGCGGGGAGAGTGGCTATGGCTACACCTTC. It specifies CASGESGYGYTF.

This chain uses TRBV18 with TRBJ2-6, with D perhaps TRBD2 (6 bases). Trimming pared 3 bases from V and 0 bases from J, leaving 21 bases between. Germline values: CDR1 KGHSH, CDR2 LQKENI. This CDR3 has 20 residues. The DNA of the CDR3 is TGTGCCAGCTCACCGTTCTCCCTGACCGGGGGACCCTCTGGGGCCAACGTCCTGACTTTC. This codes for CASSPFSLTGGPSGANVLTF.

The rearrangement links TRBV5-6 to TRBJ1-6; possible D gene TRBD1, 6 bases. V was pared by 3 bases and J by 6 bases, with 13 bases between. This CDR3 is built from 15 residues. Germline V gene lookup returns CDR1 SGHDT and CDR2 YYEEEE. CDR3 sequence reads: CASSSSGVGNSPLHF. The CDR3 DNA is TGTGCCAGCAGCTCCTCAGGGGTGGGTAATTCACCCCTCCACTTT.

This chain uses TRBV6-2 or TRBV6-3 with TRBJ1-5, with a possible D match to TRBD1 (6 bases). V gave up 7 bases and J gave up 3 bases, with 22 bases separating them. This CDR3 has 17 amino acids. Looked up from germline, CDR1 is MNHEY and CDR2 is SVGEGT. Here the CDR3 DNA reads TGTGCCAGCAATGGCGGGGGAACAGGGATCCACAATCAGCCCCAGCATTTT. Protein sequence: CASNGGGTGIHNQPQHF.

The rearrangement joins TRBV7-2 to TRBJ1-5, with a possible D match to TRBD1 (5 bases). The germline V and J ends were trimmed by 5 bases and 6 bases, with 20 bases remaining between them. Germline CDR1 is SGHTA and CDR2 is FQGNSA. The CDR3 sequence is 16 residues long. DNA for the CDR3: TGTGCCAGCAGCCGTCTAGGTGGGGGGGAAGGTCAGCCCCAGCATTTT. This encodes CASSRLGGGEGQPQHF.

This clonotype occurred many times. In DNA, the CDR3 is TGTGCCAGCAGCTTGGCCGCCTACGAGCAGTACTTC. This translates into CASSLAAYEQYF. J is TRBJ2-7 and V is TRBV5-5; D remains unclear. The germline V and J ends were trimmed by 0 bases and 2 bases, with 3 bases remaining between them. The CDR3 runs to 12 residues. CDR1 and CDR2 from the germline V gene are SGHKS and YYEKEE (reference sequence).

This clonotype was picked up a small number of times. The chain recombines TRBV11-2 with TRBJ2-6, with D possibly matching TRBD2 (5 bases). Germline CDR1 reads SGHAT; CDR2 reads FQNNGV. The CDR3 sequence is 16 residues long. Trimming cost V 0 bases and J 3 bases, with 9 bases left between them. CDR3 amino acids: CASSLDPGGGANVLTF. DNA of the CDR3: TGTGCCAGCAGCTTAGATCCAGGAGGTGGGGCCAACGTCCTGACTTTC. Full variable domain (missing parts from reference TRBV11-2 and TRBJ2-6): EAGVAQSPRYKIIEKRQSVAFWCNPISGHATLYWYQQILGQGPKLLIQFQNNGVVDDSQLPKDRFSAERLKGVDSTLKIQPAKLEDSAVYLCASSLDPGGGANVLTFGAGSRLTVL.

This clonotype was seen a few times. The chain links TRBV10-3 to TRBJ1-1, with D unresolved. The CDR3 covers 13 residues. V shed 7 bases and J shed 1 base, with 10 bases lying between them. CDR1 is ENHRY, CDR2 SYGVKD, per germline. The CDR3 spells CAINNDRNTEAFF. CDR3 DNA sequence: TGTGCCATCAATAACGACCGGAACACTGAAGCTTTCTTT.

CDR3 sequence reads: CASSLFGGQGGYTF. The DNA of the CDR3 is TGTGCCAGCAGCTTATTCGGGGGGCAGGGAGGCTACACCTTC. This chain uses TRBV13 with TRBJ1-2; possible D gene TRBD1, 6 bases. V was trimmed by 2 bases and J by 8 bases, leaving 15 bases between them. CDR1 PRHDT and CDR2 FYEKMQ come from the germline V gene (reference sequence). The CDR3 is made up of 14 amino acids.

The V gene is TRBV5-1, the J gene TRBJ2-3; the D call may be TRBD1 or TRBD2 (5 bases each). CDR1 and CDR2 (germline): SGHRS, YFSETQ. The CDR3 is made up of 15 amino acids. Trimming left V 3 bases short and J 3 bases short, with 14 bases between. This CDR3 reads CASSCDARETDTQYF. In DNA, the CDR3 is TGCGCCAGCAGCTGTGATGCCAGGGAGACAGATACGCAGTATTTT.

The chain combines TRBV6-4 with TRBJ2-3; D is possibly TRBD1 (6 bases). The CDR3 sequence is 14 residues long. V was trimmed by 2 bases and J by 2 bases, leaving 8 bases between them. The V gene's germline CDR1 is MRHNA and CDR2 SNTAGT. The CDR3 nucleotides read TGTGCCAGCAGTGACGACAGGCACACAGATACGCAGTATTTT. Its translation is CASSDDRHTDTQYF.

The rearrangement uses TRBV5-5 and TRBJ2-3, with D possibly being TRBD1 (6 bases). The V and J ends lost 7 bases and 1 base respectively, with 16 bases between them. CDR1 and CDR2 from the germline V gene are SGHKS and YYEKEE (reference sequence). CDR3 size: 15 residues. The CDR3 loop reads CASGRDTGRTDTQYF. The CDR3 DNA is TGTGCCAGCGGCCGGGACACCGGACGCACAGATACGCAGTATTTT.